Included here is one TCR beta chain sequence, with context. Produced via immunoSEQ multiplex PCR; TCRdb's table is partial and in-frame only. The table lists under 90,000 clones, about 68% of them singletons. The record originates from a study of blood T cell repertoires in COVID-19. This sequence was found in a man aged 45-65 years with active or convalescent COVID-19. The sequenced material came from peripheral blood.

CDR3 bases: TGTGCCAGCAGCCCGCGGAGACAGCGTGAAAAACTGTTTTTT. Amino acid sequence: CASSPRRQREKLFF. The chain is built from TRBV7-2 and TRBJ1-4; D may be TRBD1 (5 bases). The CDR3 is made up of 14 amino acids. CDR1 is SGHTA and CDR2 is FQGNSA in the germline V gene. Trimming pared 5 bases from V and 7 bases from J, leaving 14 bases between.